This T cell receptor (beta chain) derives from a study of blood T cell repertoires in COVID-19 (dated by TCRdb to the early 2020s). Turning to the overall study: Collaborator samples came from the United States, Italy and Spain and covered acute and convalescent phases of COVID-19. The material from the prospective study consisted of cDNA or gDNA derived from T cells, B-cell-depleted T cells, or PBMCs. Subjects who had been exposed to COVID-19, were actively infected with it, or had recovered from it provided the deeply sampled blood TCRbeta repertoires that made up the dataset. The repertoires were released in a freely available public database intended as a resource for research on the immune response to SARS-CoV-2. Samples came from the ongoing ImmuneRACE study (first 160 participants) plus 1,254 subjects from 6 global collaborators. Sample metadata almost always included a de-identified subject ID, COVID-19 status, age in years and sex. Where available, HLA class I and class II types were obtained from metadata supplied by the sample provider rather than from assay-based typing.

Results and caveats for the whole study, not just this receptor: Clinical and demographic metadata were provided uncurated, with the amount varying by source and participant.

Whole blood was collected in K2EDTA tubes by collaborating institutions according to the institutions' own protocols. For TCRbeta analysis, collaborator samples were shipped as frozen whole blood, as isolated PBMCs, or as DNA extracted from either sample type. The immunoSEQ Assay, a bias-controlled multiplex PCR, was used to amplify TCRbeta CDR3 regions from genomic DNA. In the authors' own workflow: The number of nucleated cells in each sample was estimated by amplification of reference gene primers within the assay. Sequence reads were collapsed and filtered to measure the absolute abundance of every unique TCRbeta CDR3 rearrangement. For each sample, productive Simpson clonality was calculated by taking the square root of Simpson's diversity index across productive rearrangements. The immuneACCESS repertoire file appears here via TCRdb, limited to in-frame rearrangements. These files lack a portion of the clones; in checked studies, under half of the deficit traces to unresolved V genes, and the cause of the others is not known. V and J calls and clone size are copied from that table; D and trimming were computed from the DNA. For this sample the table gives 50,000 or so clones, of which roughly 82% were detected only once. The leading ten clones occupy approximately 23% of the sample.

Looking up the germline V gene yields CDR1 SGHRS and CDR2 YFSETQ. From cysteine to phenylalanine, the CDR3 is 17 amino acids long. The read is trimmed to its CDR3 DNA, 51 bases read in frame from base 1. For this chain, trimming is 1 base at the V end and 1 base at the J end, and the number of junction bases without a gene match is 10. Comments on this clone: It lacks a known antigen. No much larger clone is present one base from it, and per-base qualities are unavailable.

The sequence was collected from a woman of 80 years or more with acute or convalescent COVID-19. Sequencing input: peripheral blood. The V and J genes are TRBV5-1 and TRBJ2-5, and 7 junction bases match TRBD1. This receptor carries the CDR3 CASSLPRRDSLQETQYF. The sequence in DNA is TGCGCCAGCAGCTTGCCGCGAAGGGACAGCCTCCAAGAGACCCAGTACTTC.